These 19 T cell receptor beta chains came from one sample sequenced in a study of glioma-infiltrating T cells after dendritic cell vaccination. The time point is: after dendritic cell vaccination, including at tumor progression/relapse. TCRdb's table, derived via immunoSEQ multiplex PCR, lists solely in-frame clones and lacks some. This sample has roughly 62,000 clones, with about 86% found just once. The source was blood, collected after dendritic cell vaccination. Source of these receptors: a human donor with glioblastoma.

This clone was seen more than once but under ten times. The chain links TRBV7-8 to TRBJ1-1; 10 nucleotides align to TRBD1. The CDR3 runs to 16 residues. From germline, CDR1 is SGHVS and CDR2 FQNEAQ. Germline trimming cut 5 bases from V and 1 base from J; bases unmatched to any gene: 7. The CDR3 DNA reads TGTGCCAGCAGCCCGACAGGGGGCTTTGCGAACACTGAAGCTTTCTTT. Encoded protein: CASSPTGGFANTEAFF.

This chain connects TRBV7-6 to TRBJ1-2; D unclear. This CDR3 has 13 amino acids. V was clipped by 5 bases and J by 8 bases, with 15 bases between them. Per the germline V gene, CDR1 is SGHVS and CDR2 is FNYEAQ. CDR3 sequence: CASSREEARGYTF. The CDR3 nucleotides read TGTGCCAGCAGCCGGGAAGAGGCTAGGGGCTACACCTTC.

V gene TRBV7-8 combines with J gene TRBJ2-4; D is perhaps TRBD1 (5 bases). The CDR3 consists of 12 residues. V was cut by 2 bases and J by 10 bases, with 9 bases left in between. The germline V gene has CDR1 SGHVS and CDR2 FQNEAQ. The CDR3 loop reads CASSLQGDIQYF. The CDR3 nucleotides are TGTGCCAGCAGCTTACAGGGTGATATTCAGTACTTC.

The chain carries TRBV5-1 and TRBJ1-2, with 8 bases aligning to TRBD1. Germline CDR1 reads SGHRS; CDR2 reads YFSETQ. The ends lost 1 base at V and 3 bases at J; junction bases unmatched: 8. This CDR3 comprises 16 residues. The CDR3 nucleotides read TGCGCCAGCAGCTTGACCTGGACAGGGACGGACTATGGCTACACCTTC. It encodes CASSLTWTGTDYGYTF.

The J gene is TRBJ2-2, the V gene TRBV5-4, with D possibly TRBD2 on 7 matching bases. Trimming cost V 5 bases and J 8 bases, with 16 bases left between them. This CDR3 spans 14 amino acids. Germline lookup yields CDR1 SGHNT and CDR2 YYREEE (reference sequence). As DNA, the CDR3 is TGTGCCAGCAGATGGGGGGGGGCCTCAGGGGAGCTGTTTTTT. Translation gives CASRWGGASGELFF.

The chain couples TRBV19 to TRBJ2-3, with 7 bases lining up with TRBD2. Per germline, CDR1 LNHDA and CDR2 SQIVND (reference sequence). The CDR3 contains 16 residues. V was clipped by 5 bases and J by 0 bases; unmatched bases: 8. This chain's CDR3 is CASSGSGVSSTDTQYF. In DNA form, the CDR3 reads TGTGCCAGTAGTGGGAGCGGGGTGTCTAGCACAGATACGCAGTATTTT.

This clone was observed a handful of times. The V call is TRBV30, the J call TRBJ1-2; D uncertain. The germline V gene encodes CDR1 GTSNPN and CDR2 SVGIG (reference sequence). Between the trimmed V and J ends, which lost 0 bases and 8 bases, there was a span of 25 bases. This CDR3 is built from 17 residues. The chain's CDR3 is CAWSVASGFSLLGGYTF. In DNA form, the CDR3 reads TGTGCCTGGAGTGTGGCTTCTGGGTTTAGCCTACTCGGGGGCTACACCTTC. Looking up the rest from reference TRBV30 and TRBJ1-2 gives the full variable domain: SQTIHQWPATLVQPVGSPLSLECTVEGTSNPNLYWYRQAAGRGLQLLFYSVGIGQISSEVPQNLSASRPQDRQFILSSKKLLLSDSGFYLCAWSVASGFSLLGGYTFGSGTRLTVV.

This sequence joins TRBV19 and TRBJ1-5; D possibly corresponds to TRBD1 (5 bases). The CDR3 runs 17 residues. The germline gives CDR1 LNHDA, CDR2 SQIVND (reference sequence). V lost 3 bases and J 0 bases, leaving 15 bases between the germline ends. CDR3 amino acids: CASSMGGGTYSNQPQHF. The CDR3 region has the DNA TGTGCCAGTAGTATGGGGGGTGGTACCTATAGCAATCAGCCCCAGCATTTT.

The CDR3 sequence is CASSLGIRVDYGYTF. CDR3 sequence (DNA): TGTGCCAGCAGCTTGGGGATCAGGGTGGACTATGGCTACACCTTC. The chain employs TRBV5-6 and TRBJ1-2, with D perhaps matching TRBD1 (5 bases). CDR1 SGHDT and CDR2 YYEEEE come from the germline V gene. The CDR3 runs to 15 residues. V lost 0 bases to trimming and J lost 3 bases, with 12 bases between them.

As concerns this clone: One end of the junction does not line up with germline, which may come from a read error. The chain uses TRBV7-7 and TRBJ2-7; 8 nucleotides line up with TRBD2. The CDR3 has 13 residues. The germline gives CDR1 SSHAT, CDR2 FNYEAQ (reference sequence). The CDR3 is CASSLDGGAEQYF. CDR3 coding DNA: TGTGCTAGCAGCTTAGACGGGGGGGCCGAGCAGTACTTC.

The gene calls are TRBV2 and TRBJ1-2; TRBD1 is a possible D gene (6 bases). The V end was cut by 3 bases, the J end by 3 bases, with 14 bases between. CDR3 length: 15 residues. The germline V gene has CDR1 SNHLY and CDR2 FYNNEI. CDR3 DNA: TGTGCCAGCAGTGATATGAGCGCAGGGGACTATGGCTACACCTTC. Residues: CASSDMSAGDYGYTF.

The CDR3 nucleotides are TGTGCCTGGAGCGGGACAGCGTCAGCAGATACGCAGTATTTT. Its protein product is CAWSGTASADTQYF. The genes are TRBV30 and TRBJ2-3; 7 bases match TRBD1. This CDR3 contains 14 residues. With V trimmed by 3 bases and J by 4 bases, 7 bases remained unmatched. Germline V CDR1 and CDR2: GTSNPN, SVGIG (reference sequence).

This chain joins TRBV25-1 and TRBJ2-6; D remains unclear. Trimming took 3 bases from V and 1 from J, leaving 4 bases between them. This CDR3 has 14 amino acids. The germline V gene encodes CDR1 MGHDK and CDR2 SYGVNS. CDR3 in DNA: TGTGCCAGCAGTGATAAATCTGGGGCCAACGTCCTGACTTTC. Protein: CASSDKSGANVLTF.

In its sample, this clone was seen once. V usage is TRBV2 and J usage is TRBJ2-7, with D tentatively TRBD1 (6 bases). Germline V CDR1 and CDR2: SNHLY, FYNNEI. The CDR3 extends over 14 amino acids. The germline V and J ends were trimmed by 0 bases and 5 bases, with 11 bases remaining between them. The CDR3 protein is CASSEAEYRDEQYF. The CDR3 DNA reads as TGTGCCAGCAGTGAAGCGGAGTACAGGGACGAGCAGTACTTC.

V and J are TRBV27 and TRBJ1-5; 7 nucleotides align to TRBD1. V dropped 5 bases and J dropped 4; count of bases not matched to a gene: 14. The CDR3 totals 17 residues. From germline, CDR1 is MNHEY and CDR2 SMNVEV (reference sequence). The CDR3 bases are TGTGCCAGCAGTCCCGCTGTGAGGACAGGAATGAATCAGCCCCAGCATTTT. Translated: CASSPAVRTGMNQPQHF.

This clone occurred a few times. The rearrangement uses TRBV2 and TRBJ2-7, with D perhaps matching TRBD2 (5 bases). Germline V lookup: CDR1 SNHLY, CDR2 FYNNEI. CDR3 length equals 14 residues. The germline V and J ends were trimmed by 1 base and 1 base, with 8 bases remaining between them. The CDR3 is CASSEGTASYEQYF. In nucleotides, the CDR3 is TGTGCCAGCAGTGAAGGGACTGCATCCTACGAGCAGTACTTC.

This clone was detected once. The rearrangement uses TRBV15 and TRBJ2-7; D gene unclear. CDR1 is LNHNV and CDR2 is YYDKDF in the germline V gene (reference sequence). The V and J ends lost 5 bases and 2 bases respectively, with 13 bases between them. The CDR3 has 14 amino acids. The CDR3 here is CATSGPGTAYEQYF. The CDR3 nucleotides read TGTGCCACCAGCGGGCCCGGTACCGCCTACGAGCAGTACTTC. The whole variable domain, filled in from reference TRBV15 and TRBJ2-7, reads DAMVIQNPRYQVTQFGKPVTLSCSQTLNHNVMYWYQQKSSQAPKLLFHYYDKDFNNEADTPDNFQSRRPNTSFCFLDIRSPGLGDTAMYLCATSGPGTAYEQYFGPGTRLTVT.

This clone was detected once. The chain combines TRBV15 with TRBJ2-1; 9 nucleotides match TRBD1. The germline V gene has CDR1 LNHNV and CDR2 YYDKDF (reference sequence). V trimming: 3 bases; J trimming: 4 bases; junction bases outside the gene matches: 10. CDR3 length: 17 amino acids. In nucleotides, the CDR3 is TGTGCCACCAGCAGGGGAACCGGGACAGGGTTTTACAATGAGCAGTTCTTC. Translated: CATSRGTGTGFYNEQFF.

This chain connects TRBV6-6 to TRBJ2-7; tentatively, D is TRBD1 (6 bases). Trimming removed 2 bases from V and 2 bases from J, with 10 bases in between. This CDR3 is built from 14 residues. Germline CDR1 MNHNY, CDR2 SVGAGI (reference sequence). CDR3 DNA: TGTGCCAGCAGTTACGAAAGGGACACCTACGAGCAGTACTTC. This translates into CASSYERDTYEQYF.